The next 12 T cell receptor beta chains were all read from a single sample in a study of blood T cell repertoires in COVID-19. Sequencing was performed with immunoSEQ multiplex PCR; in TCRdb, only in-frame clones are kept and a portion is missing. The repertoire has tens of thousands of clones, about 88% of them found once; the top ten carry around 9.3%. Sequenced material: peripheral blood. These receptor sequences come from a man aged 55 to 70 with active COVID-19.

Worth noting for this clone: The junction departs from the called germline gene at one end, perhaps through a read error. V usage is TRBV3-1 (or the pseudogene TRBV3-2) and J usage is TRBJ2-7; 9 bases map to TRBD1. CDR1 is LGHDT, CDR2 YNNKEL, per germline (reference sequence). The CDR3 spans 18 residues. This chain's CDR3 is CASTQPGDRVRWLYEQYF. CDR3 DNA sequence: TGTGCCAGCACCCAACCCGGGGACAGGGTGCGGTGGCTTTACGAGCAGTACTTC.

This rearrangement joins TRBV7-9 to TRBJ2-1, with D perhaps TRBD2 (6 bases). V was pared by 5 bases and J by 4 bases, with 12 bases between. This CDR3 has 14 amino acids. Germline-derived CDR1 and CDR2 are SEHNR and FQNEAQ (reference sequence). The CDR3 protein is CASSASRGYNEQFF. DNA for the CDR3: TGTGCCAGCAGCGCCAGCCGGGGGTACAATGAGCAGTTCTTC.

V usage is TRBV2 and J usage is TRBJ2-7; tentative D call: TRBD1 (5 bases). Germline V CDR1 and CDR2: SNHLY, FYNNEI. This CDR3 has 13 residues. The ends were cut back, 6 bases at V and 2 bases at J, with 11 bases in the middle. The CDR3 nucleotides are TGTGCCAGCAGCAAACAGGTTACCTACGAGCAGTACTTC. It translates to CASSKQVTYEQYF.

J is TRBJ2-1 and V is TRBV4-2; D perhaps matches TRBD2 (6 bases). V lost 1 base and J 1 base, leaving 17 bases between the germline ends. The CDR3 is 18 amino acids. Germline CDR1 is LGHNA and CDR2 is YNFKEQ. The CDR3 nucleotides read TGTGCCAGCAGCCAAGTCGACCGGGACTGGGAATCCTACAATGAGCAGTTCTTC. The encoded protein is CASSQVDRDWESYNEQFF.

In DNA, the CDR3 is TGTGCCAGCAGCCAAGAACTAGCCGCCCATGAGCAGTTCTTC. Translation: CASSQELAAHEQFF. This chain connects TRBV3-1 (or the pseudogene TRBV3-2) to TRBJ2-1; possibly TRBD2 for D (6 bases). There are 14 residues in the CDR3. Germline V CDR1 and CDR2: LGHDT, YNNKEL (reference sequence). V lost 0 bases to trimming and J lost 8 bases, with 11 bases between them.

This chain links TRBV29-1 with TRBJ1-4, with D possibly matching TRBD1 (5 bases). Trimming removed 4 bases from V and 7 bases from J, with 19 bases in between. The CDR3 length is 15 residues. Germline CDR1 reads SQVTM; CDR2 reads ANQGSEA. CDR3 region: CSVGGLPDNTEKLFF. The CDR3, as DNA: TGCAGCGTTGGGGGATTACCGGACAATACTGAAAAACTGTTTTTT.

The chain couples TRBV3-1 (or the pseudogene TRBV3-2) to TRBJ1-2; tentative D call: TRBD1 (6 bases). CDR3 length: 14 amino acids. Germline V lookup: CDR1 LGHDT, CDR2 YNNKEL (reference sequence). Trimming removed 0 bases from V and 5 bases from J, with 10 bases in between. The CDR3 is CASSQEQGSYGYTF. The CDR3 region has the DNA TGTGCCAGCAGCCAAGAACAGGGCAGTTATGGCTACACCTTC.

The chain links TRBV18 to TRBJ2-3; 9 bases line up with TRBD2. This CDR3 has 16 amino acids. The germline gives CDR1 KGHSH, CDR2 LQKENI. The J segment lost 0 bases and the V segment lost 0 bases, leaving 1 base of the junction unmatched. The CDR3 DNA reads TGTGCCAGCTCACCACCCAGCGGGAGGAGCACAGATACGCAGTATTTT. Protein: CASSPPSGRSTDTQYF.

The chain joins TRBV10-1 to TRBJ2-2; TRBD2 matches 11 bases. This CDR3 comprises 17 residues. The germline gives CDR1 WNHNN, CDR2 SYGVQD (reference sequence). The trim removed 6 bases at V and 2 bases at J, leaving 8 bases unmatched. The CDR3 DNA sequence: TGCGCCAGCAGCCCGGGTAGCGGGAGGGACAACACCGGGGAGCTGTTTTTT. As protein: CASSPGSGRDNTGELFF.

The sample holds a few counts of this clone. The CDR3 spells CASSNPFSEGGSYNEQFF. CDR3 DNA: TGTGCCAGCAGTAACCCGTTCAGCGAGGGAGGGTCCTACAATGAGCAGTTCTTC. The chain links TRBV28 to TRBJ2-1; 7 bases align to TRBD2. The trim removed 5 bases at V and 1 base at J, leaving 14 bases unmatched. The CDR3 spans 18 residues. Germline V gene sequence: CDR1 MDHEN, CDR2 SYDVKM.

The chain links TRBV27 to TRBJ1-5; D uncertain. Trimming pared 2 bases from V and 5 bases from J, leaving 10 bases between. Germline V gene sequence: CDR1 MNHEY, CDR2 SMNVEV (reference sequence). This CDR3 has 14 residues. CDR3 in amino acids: CASSLRTADQPQHF. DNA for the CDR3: TGTGCCAGCAGTTTAAGGACTGCTGATCAGCCCCAGCATTTT.

CDR3 nucleotide sequence: TGTGCCAGCAGCCTTCGGACTAGCGGGATGACGGGCGAGCAGTACTTC. It encodes CASSLRTSGMTGEQYF. The chain recombines TRBV3-1 (or the pseudogene TRBV3-2) with TRBJ2-7; TRBD2 agrees at 12 bases. The CDR3 consists of 16 residues. Per the germline V gene, CDR1 is LGHDT and CDR2 is YNNKEL (reference sequence). After removal of 4 bases from V and 6 bases from J, the junction contained 10 bases not matched to a gene.